Described below is a single T cell receptor beta chain sequence and its context. The CDR3 consists of 16 residues. Trimming took 5 bases from V and 4 from J; bases not matched to a gene: 7. Germline V gives CDR1 SGHNT, CDR2 YENEEA. The source of the sample is a study of blood T cell repertoires in COVID-19. Only in-frame clones appear in the TCRdb table, and some are missing; sequencing was by immunoSEQ multiplex PCR. The sample lists around 200,000 clones, around 82% occurring once. This TCR was sampled from a man between 50 and 59 years old with active or convalescent COVID-19. The rearrangement links TRBV11-3 to TRBJ2-1; 11 nucleotides match TRBD2. Sequenced: peripheral blood. The CDR3 DNA follows: TGTGCCAGCAGCGTCTCCGGGACTAGCGGATACAATGAGCAGTTCTTC. Translated, it gives CASSVSGTSGYNEQFF.